This T cell receptor beta chain is from a study of blood T cells in healthy people across ages. The germline CDR1 and CDR2 sequences are LGHNT and FRNRAP. This CDR3 is 12 amino acids long. Trimming left V 5 bases short and J 11 bases short, with 12 bases between. Together with a sample-barcoded 5' primer, a J-beta primer mix was included in a second PCR lasting 7 to 11 cycles. Via MiXCR, TCRdb re-called the 5' RACE reads, giving one row per CDR3 protein. The sample carries under 700,000 distinct CDR3 sequences, 24% recorded once. The sample was also linked to a second study, of T cells of mothers and their children.

This sequence originates from a boy between 10 and 17 years old in good health. V usage is TRBV12-5 and J usage is TRBJ1-4; D is ambiguous. The sample comprised blood. Written as DNA, the CDR3 is TGTGCTAGTGGTCCTAACCCCAGGAAACTGTTTTTT. Protein product: CASGPNPRKLFF.